A single sample is the source of the 5 T cell receptor beta chains below, sequenced in a study of blood T cell repertoires in COVID-19. TCRdb's copy holds only in-frame clones and misses some; the assay was immunoSEQ multiplex PCR. The data contain about 240,000 clones, about 89% of them singletons. The sequencing input was PBMCs or T cells enriched from blood (not recorded which). These receptor sequences come from a woman aged 30 to 39 who had recovered from COVID-19.

The chain couples TRBV7-3 to TRBJ2-2, with D perhaps matching TRBD1 (5 bases). The CDR3 is 15 amino acids. Between the trimmed V and J ends, which lost 5 bases and 6 bases, there was a span of 16 bases. Germline CDR1 and CDR2: SGHTA and FQGTGA. In DNA form, the CDR3 reads TGTGCCAGCAGCCCCAACGTTCAGGGTTCCGGGGAGCTGTTTTTT. It specifies CASSPNVQGSGELFF.

V is TRBV9 and J is TRBJ2-7; the match to TRBD2 covers 7 bases. The V and J ends lost 0 bases and 6 bases, in that order; junction bases with no gene match: 12. Per the germline V gene, CDR1 is SGDLS and CDR2 is YYNGEE. The length of the CDR3 is 16 residues. The CDR3 spells CASSVGGSAVRGEQYF. CDR3 bases: TGTGCCAGCAGCGTAGGCGGGAGCGCAGTGAGAGGCGAGCAGTACTTC.

J is TRBJ2-1 and V is TRBV5-1, with 8 bases aligning to TRBD2. This CDR3 spans 16 amino acids. V lost 0 bases and J lost 6; bases outside the gene matches: 8. Germline CDR1 reads SGHRS; CDR2 reads YFSETQ. This chain's CDR3 is CASSLDGRARLNEQFF. CDR3 nucleotides: TGCGCCAGCAGCTTGGACGGGAGGGCCCGACTCAATGAGCAGTTCTTC.

The CDR3 nucleotides are TGTGCCAGCAGCTTAGAGTCTAGCGGGAGTCTATACGAGCAGTACTTC. Translated, it gives CASSLESSGSLYEQYF. The chain joins TRBV7-9 to TRBJ2-7, with TRBD2 matching over 10 bases. The length of the CDR3 is 16 residues. V lost 1 base, J lost 4 bases, and 7 bases stayed unmatched. Germline CDR1 SEHNR, CDR2 FQNEAQ (reference sequence).

Only one count was recorded for this clone. V and J are TRBV25-1 and TRBJ2-5; 8 nucleotides agree with TRBD1. Germline CDR1 reads MGHDK; CDR2 reads SYGVNS. The CDR3 spans 15 residues. V trimming: 2 bases; J trimming: 5 bases; junction bases outside the gene matches: 7. The CDR3 region is CASSESQGAGETQYF. The CDR3 DNA is TGTGCCAGCAGTGAAAGCCAGGGGGCGGGGGAGACCCAGTACTTC.